The sequence of this T cell receptor beta chain was determined in a study of T-cell memory formation after mild COVID-19. For the study at large: Largely donor-specific TCR clusters were found. Study results and caveats: Shrinking CD4+ clones resided mostly in CM and EM, and CD8+ ones in EMRA. Clones contracting over day 15 to 85 were CD4/CD8 balanced, with later expanders leaning CD4+.

This clonotype was counted ten times or more. The antigen is unknown. One junction end does not reproduce the germline sequence, and a read error may be involved. Germline V gene lookup returns CDR1 LNHNV and CDR2 YYDKDF (reference sequence). The CDR3 contains 15 residues. From 5'RACE with constant-segment primers came TCR alpha and TCR beta cDNA libraries that carried sample barcodes and UMIs. TCRdb re-analysed the 5' RACE reads in MiXCR, keeping a single row per CDR3 protein. Among about half a million distinct CDR3 sequences listed, roughly 20% were seen once. This chain links TRBV15 with TRBJ2-1; unclear D gene. The origin of this receptor is an adult woman who had mild COVID-19 (a few samples of this study predate the infection). Cell type and time point are not known. The sequencing sample was made of PBMCs or a T cell subset sorted from them (not recorded which). This chain's CDR3 is CATSGETSSYNEQFF. CDR3 bases: TGTGCCACCAGCGGAGAGACGAGCTCCTACAATGAGCAGTTCTTC.